This entry lists 5 T cell receptor beta chains sequenced from one sample in a study of radiotherapy plus CTLA-4 blockade in lung cancer. Profiling relied on immunoSEQ multiplex PCR, and the TCRdb table lists in-frame clones only, not all of them. The sample shows more than 60,000 clones, around 69% of them seen only once. This specimen was peripheral blood, taken from a patient treated with radiotherapy plus ipilimumab. The receptor source for this set is a human donor with non-small cell lung cancer who had a complete response to radiotherapy plus ipilimumab.

The chain couples TRBV28 to TRBJ2-4; 10 bases align to TRBD1. Germline V gives CDR1 MDHEN, CDR2 SYDVKM. V lost 7 bases, J lost 8 bases, and 8 bases stayed unmatched. CDR3 length equals 14 residues. The CDR3 nucleotides are TGTGCCAGCACCGGGGACAGGGGAGGGTACATTCAGTACTTC. Residues: CASTGDRGGYIQYF.

V usage is TRBV6-6 and J usage is TRBJ2-5; D is unclear. This CDR3 is built from 15 residues. Germline values: CDR1 MNHNY, CDR2 SVGAGI (reference sequence). Trimming pared 2 bases from V and 1 base from J, leaving 11 bases between. The CDR3 nucleotides read TGTGCCAGCAGTTACGACGTAAAGCGCCAAGAGACCCAGTACTTC. Its protein product is CASSYDVKRQETQYF.

V gene TRBV7-2 combines with J gene TRBJ1-2; D is possibly TRBD1 (6 bases). Per germline, CDR1 SGHTA and CDR2 FQGNSA. This CDR3 region has 13 residues. V lost 1 base and J lost 7, with 10 bases in between. CDR3 in DNA: TGTGCCAGCAGCTTAGGACAGGTTGGTGGCTACACCTTC. Encoded protein: CASSLGQVGGYTF.

The chain combines TRBV27 with TRBJ2-2; 9 bases line up with TRBD2. V was pared by 6 bases and J by 1 base, with 6 bases of the junction left unmatched. The CDR3 sequence is 16 residues long. CDR1 MNHEY and CDR2 SMNVEV come from the germline V gene (reference sequence). CDR3 sequence (DNA): TGTGCCAGCAGCCTATCTAGCGGGGAGAACACCGGGGAGCTGTTTTTT. Its protein is CASSLSSGENTGELFF.

The rearrangement links TRBV7-9 to TRBJ2-2; weak D call: TRBD2 (6 bases). Trimming took 6 bases from V and 5 from J, leaving 13 bases between them. The CDR3 has 14 residues. Germline V gives CDR1 SEHNR, CDR2 FQNEAQ (reference sequence). In DNA form, the CDR3 reads TGTGCCAGCAGTCGGACGGGGGATACCGGGGAGCTGTTTTTT. It specifies CASSRTGDTGELFF.